This T cell receptor (beta chain) stems from a study of T cell responses to AZD1222 COVID-19 vaccine. The study, taken as a whole, reports: Spike was spanned by vaccine-associated CD4 TCRs, with dominance at 160-218 and 743-854.

This CDR3 is 12 amino acids long. Germline CDR1 and CDR2: SQVTM and ANQGSEA. V lost 1 base, J lost 5 bases, and 8 bases lay in between. About this clone itself: The antigen is unknown.

Profiled with immunoSEQ multiplex PCR; TCRdb holds only in-frame clones, not every one. Here the sample spans 55,000 to 75,000 clones, 80% to 85% being singletons. Sequencing was performed on peripheral blood, taken on day 0 of AZD1222 vaccination. This chain uses TRBV29-1 with TRBJ2-5; D is undetermined. This clonotype originated in an adult in good health. The CDR3 sequence: CSVEGSDETQYF. CDR3 nucleotides: TGCAGCGTTGAAGGCTCGGATGAGACCCAGTACTTC.